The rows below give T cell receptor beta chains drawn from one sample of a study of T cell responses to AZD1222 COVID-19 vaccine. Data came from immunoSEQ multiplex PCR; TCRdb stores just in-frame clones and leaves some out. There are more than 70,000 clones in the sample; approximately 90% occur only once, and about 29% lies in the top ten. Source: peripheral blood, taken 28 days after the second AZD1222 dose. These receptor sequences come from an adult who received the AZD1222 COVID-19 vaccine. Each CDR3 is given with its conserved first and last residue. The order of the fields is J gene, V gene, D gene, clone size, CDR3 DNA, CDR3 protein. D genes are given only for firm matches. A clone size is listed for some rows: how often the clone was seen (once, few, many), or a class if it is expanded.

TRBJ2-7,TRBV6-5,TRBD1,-,TGTGCCAGCAGTTCCCGGACAGGGAACTACGAGCAGTACTTC,CASSSRTGNYEQYF
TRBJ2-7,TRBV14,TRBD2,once,TGTGCCAGCAGTTACTATGGACTAGTGGGCGAGCAGTACTTC,CASSYYGLVGEQYF
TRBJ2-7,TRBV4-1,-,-,TGCGCCAGCAGCCAAGTAGTACTAGTTGACGAGCAGTACTTC,CASSQVVLVDEQYF
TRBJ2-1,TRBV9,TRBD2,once,TGTGCCAGCAGCGGAGGCCCCAGCGGGAGTTACAATGAGCAGTTCTTC,CASSGGPSGSYNEQFF
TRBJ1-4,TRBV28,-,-,TGTGCCAGCAGATTCCTTAGAGGGTTAGAAGAAAAACTGTTTTTT,CASRFLRGLEEKLFF
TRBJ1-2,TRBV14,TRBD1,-,TGTGCCAGCAGCCAAGATTGGACAGGGCGCTATGGCTACACCTTC,CASSQDWTGRYGYTF
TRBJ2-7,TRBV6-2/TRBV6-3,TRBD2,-,TGTGCCAGCAGTCAACTAGCGGGAGTCTCTTACGAGCAGTACTTC,CASSQLAGVSYEQYF
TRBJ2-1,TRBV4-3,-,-,TGCGCCAGCAGCCAAGAGGTGCAACAGGGCTACAATGAGCAGTTCTTC,CASSQEVQQGYNEQFF
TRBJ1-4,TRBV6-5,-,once,TGTGCCAGCACCCGTGGAGGGGAAAAACTGTTTTTT,CASTRGGEKLFF
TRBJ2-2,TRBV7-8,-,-,TGTGCCAGCAGGGGGGAAGGGCGAGACACCGGGGAGCTGTTTTTT,CASRGEGRDTGELFF
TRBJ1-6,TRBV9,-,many,TGTGCCAGCAGCGTAGCTGGAGTCCTTCGGGATAATTCACCCCTCCACTTT,CASSVAGVLRDNSPLHF
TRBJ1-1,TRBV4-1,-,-,TGCGCCAGCAGCGCCAGGGCCCCAAACACTGAAGCTTTCTTT,CASSARAPNTEAFF
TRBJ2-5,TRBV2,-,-,TGTGCCAGCAGCTCTAGCTGGCAAGAGACCCAGTACTTC,CASSSSWQETQYF
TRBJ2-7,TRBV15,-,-,TGTGCCACCAGTTTAGAGAGCTCCTACGAGCAGTACTTC,CATSLESSYEQYF
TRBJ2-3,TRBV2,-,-,TGTGCCAGCACGCGGGAAATAAGCACAGATACGCAGTATTTT,CASTREISTDTQYF
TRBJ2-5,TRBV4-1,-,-,TGCGCCAGCAGCCATCTCAGCGGGTCACAAGAGACCCAGTACTTC,CASSHLSGSQETQYF
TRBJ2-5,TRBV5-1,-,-,TGCGCCAGCAGCTCGATTGGACAACTGGTAGGGGAGACCCAGTACTTC,CASSSIGQLVGETQYF
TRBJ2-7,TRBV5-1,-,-,TGCGCCAGCAGCTTGTCCGGGACATCAACCTACGAGCAGTACTTC,CASSLSGTSTYEQYF
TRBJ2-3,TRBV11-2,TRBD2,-,TGTGCCAGCAAAAAAGTCCCGCGGGAGGGTCCACATAGCACAGATACGCAGTATTTT,CASKKVPREGPHSTDTQYF
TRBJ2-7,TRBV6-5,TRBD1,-,TGTGCCAGCATGGACCTCCGGGACAGGGGGCTGAAGGAGTACTTC,CASMDLRDRGLKEYF
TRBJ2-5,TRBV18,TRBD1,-,TGTGCCAGCTCACTTGGGACAGAGCAAGAGACCCAGTACTTC,CASSLGTEQETQYF
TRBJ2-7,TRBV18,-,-,TGTGCCAGCTCACCCACGACTACTGGCTACGAGCAGTACTTC,CASSPTTTGYEQYF
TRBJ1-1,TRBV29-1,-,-,TGCAGCGTTGAAGAGGTTAAGGCAGTAGGCAGAGAAGCTTTCTTT,CSVEEVKAVGREAFF
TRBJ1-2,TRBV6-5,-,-,TGTGCCAGCAGTCGGGATTCCTATGGCTACACCTTC,CASSRDSYGYTF
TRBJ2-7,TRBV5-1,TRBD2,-,TGCGCCAGCAGCTTGGTGCGGGGGGGCACCTACGAGCAGTACTTC,CASSLVRGGTYEQYF
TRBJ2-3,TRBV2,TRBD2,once,TGTGCCAGCATGGGACTAGCGGGAGACTTAGATACGCAGTATTTT,CASMGLAGDLDTQYF
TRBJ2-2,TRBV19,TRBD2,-,TGTGCCAGTAGTATAGGACGGCTAGCGGGAACCGGGGAGCTGTTTTTT,CASSIGRLAGTGELFF
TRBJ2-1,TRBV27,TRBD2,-,TGTGCCAGCAGTGCCATGGGACTAGCGGGGACCTACAATGAGCAGTTCTTC,CASSAMGLAGTYNEQFF
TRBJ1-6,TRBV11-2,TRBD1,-,TGTGCCAGCAGCTTAGGAGGGGGCGGCTCACCCCTCCACTTT,CASSLGGGGSPLHF
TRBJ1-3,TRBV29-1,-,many,TGCAGCGTCGGAACAGGGTTCCTTGGAAACACCATATATTTT,CSVGTGFLGNTIYF
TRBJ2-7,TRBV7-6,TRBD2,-,TGTGCCAGCAGCCCGACGCCTAGCGGACTCTACGAGCAGTACTTC,CASSPTPSGLYEQYF
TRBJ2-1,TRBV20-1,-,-,TGCAGTGTAGGGGAATTGCATGAGCAGTTCTTC,CSVGELHEQFF
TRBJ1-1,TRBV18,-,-,TGTGCCAGCTCATTCGGACTGGGATTGGACACTGAAGCTTTCTTT,CASSFGLGLDTEAFF
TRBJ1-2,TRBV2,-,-,TGTGCCAGCAGCCCCTTAGCAGGGAACTATGGCTACACCTTC,CASSPLAGNYGYTF
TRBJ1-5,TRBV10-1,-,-,TGCGCCAGCAGTGAGTCGACGAGGCAGCCCCAGCATTTT,CASSESTRQPQHF
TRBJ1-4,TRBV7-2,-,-,TGTGCCAGCAGCTTAGTTGAGACCGAAAAACTGTTTTTT,CASSLVETEKLFF
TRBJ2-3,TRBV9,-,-,TGTGCCAGCAGCGTACTGGGACATACGCAGTATTTT,CASSVLGHTQYF
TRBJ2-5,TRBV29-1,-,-,TGCAGCGTTGAACCTGACTTGGTCGAGGAGACCCAGTACTTC,CSVEPDLVEETQYF
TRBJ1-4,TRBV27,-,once,TGTGCCAGCAGTCCTCAAGGACAGCCAACTAATGAAAAACTGTTTTTT,CASSPQGQPTNEKLFF
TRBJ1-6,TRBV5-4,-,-,TGTGCCAGCAGCACGACCGGGAATTCACCCCTCCACTTT,CASSTTGNSPLHF
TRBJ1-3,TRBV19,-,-,TGTGCCAGTAGTGGGGGACTGCACTCTGGAAACACCATATATTTT,CASSGGLHSGNTIYF
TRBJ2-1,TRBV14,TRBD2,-,TGTGCCAGCAGCCATGGAAGGGACTACTACAATGAGCAGTTCTTC,CASSHGRDYYNEQFF
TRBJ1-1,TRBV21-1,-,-,TGTGCCAGCAGCCCACAGGGCGGATTCTCCGAAGCTTTCTTT,CASSPQGGFSEAFF
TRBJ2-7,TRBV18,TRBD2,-,TGTGCCAGCTCAATTACCGGGACTAGCGGTTACGAGCAGTACTTC,CASSITGTSGYEQYF